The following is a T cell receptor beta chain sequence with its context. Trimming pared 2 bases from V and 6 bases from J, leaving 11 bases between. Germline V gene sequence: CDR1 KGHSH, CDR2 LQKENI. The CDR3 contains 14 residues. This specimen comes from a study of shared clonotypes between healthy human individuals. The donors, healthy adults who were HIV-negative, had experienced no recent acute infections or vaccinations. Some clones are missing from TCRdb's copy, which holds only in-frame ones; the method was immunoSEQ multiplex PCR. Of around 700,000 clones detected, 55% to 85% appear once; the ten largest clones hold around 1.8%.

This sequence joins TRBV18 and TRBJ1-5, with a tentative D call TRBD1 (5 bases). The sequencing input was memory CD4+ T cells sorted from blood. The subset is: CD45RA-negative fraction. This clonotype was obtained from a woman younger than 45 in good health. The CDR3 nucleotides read TGTGCCAGCTCACCAGCAGGTGGGGCTCAGCCCCAGCATTTT. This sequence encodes CASSPAGGAQPQHF.